The 2 T cell receptor beta chains listed next were all sequenced from one sample in a study of blood T cell repertoires in COVID-19. Data came from immunoSEQ multiplex PCR; TCRdb stores just in-frame clones and leaves some out. Of 250,000 or so clones in the sample, 90% are singletons; the top ten hold 2.1%. Sequencing was performed on peripheral blood. These receptors came from a woman aged 55 to 70 with COVID-19, enrolled during active disease.

The chain uses TRBV18 and TRBJ2-7, with D unresolved. Per germline, CDR1 KGHSH and CDR2 LQKENI. The CDR3 runs to 13 residues. The V end was cut by 3 bases, the J end by 0 bases, with 6 bases between. CDR3 nucleotide sequence: TGTGCCAGCTCACCGAGCTTCTCCTACGAGCAGTACTTC. Amino acid sequence: CASSPSFSYEQYF.

V and J are TRBV7-2 and TRBJ1-2, with TRBD1 matching 9 bases. Germline CDR1 is SGHTA and CDR2 is FQGNSA. This CDR3 has 15 residues. The trim removed 6 bases at V and 3 bases at J, leaving 8 bases unmatched. The CDR3 nucleotides read TGTGCCAGCAGGCGAACAGGGGGCCCGGACTATGGCTACACCTTC. Protein product: CASRRTGGPDYGYTF.